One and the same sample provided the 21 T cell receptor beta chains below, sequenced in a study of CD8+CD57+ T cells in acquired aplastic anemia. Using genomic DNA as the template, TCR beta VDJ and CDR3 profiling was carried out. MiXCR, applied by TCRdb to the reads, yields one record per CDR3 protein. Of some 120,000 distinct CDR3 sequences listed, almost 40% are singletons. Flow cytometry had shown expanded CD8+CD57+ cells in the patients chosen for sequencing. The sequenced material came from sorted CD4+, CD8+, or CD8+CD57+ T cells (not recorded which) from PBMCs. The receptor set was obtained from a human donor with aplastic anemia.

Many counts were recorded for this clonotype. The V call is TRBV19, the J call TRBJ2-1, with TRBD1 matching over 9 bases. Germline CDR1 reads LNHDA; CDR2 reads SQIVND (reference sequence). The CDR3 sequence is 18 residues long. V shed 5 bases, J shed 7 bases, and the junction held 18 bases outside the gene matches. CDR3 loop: CASSRTYARTGERNEQFF. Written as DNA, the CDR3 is TGTGCCAGTAGTCGAACCTACGCCCGGACAGGGGAAAGGAATGAGCAGTTCTTC.

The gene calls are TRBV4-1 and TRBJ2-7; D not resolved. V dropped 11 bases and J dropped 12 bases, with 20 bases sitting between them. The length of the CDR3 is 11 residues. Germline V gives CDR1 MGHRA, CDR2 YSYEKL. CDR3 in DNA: TGCGCCGAACACCTCCTACGAGCACTGTACGTC. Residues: CAEHLLRALYV.

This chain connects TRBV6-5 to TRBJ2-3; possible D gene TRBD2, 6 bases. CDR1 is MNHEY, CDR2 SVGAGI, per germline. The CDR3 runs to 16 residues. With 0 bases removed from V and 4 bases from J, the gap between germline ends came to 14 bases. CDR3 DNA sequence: TGTGCCAGCAGTTACTCGACGGCGGGGCCTGCAGATACGCAGTATTTT. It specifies CASSYSTAGPADTQYF.

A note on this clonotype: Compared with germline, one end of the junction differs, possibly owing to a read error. The CDR3 bases are TGTGCCAACAGTGACACACCTGCACCTAATGAAGAACTGTTTTTT. Encoded protein: CANSDTPAPNEELFF. The V call is TRBV2, the J call TRBJ1-4; unclear D gene. The CDR3 totals 15 residues. CDR1 SNHLY and CDR2 FYNNEI come from the germline V gene.

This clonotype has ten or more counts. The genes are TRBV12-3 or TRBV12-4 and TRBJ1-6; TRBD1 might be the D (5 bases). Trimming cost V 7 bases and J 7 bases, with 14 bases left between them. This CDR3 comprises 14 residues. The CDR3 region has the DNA TGTGCCAGCACCCTGCAGGGAAGGAATTCACCCCTCCACTTT. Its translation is CASTLQGRNSPLHF.

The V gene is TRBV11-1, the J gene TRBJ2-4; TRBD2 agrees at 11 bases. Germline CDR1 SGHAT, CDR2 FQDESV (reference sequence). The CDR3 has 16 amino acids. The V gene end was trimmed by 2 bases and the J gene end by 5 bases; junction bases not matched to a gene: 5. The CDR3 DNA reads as TGTGCCAGCAGCTTATATACTAGCGGGGGCCAAAACATTCAGTACTTC. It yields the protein CASSLYTSGGQNIQYF.

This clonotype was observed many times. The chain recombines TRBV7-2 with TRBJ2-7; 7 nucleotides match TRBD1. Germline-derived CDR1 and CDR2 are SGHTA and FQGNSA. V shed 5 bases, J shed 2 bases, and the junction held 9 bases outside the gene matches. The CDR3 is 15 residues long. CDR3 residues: CASSHGTDSTYEQYF. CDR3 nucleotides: TGTGCCAGCAGCCACGGGACAGACTCGACCTACGAGCAGTACTTC.

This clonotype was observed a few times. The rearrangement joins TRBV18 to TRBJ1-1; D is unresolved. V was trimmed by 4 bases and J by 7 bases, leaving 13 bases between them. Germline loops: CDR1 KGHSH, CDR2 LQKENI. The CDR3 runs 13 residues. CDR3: CASSLSDTREAFF. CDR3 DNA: TGTGCCAGCTCACTATCCGACACCCGTGAAGCTTTCTTT.

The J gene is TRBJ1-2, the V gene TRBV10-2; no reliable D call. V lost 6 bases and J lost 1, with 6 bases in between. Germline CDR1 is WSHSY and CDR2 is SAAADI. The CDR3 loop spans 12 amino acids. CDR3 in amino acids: CASRESNYGYTF. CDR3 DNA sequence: TGCGCCAGCAGAGAGAGTAACTATGGCTACACCTTC.

CDR3 region: CAGSLAEASYEQYV. In DNA form, the CDR3 reads TGTGCCGGCAGCTTAGCCGAAGCCTCCTACGAGCAGTACGTC. The chain is built from TRBV7-9 and TRBJ2-7; D call uncertain. This CDR3 region has 14 residues. Germline CDR1 reads SEHNR; CDR2 reads FQNEAQ (reference sequence).

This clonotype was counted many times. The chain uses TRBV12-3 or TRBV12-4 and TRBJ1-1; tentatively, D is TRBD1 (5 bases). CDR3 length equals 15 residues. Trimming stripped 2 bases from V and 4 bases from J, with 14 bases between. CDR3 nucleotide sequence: TGTGCCAGCAGTTTATATCCCGGGGGGACCACTGAAGCTTTCTTT. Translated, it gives CASSLYPGGTTEAFF.

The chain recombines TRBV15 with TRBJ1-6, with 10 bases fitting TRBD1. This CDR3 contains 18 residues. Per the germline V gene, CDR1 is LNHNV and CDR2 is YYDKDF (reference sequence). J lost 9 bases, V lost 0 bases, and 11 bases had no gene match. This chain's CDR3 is CATSRDFSWRQGASPLHF. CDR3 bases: TGTGCCACCAGCAGAGATTTTTCTTGGCGACAGGGGGCTTCACCCCTCCACTTT.

The DNA for the CDR3 is TGTGCCAGCACCAACCGACAGGGAGGGCCGCCCCTCCACTTT. It encodes CASTNRQGGPPLHF. This chain connects TRBV9 to TRBJ1-6; 7 positions agree with TRBD1. V shed 6 bases and J 13 bases; nucleotides not matched to a gene: 13. The CDR3 runs 14 residues. The germline CDR1 and CDR2 sequences are SGDLS and YYNGEE.

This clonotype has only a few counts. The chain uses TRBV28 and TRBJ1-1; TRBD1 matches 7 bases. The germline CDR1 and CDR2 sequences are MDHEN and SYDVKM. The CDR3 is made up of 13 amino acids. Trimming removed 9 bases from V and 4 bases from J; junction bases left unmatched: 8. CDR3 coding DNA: TGTGCCAGTTACAGGGGAGTATTCACTGAAGCTTTCTTT. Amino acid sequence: CASYRGVFTEAFF.

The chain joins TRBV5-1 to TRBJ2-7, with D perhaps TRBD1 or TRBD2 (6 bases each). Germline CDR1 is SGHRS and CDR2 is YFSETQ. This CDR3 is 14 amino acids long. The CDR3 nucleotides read TGCACTAGCAGCTTGTCCTTGGGGGCGAGTGAGCAGTACGTC. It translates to CTSSLSLGASEQYV.

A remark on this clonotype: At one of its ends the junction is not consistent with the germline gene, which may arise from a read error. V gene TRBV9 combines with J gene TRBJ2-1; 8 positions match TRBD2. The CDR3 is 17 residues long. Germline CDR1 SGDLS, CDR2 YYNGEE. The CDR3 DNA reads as TGTACCAGCAGCCCCATCCCTCGGGGGGGGCCTGGGGATGAGCAGTTCTTC. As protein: CTSSPIPRGGPGDEQFF.

CDR3 DNA: TGTGCCAGTAGTTCCGGGACCGCGGGGGGAAACACCATATATTTT. It codes for CASSSGTAGGNTIYF. The chain is built from TRBV19 and TRBJ1-3; D possibly corresponds to TRBD1 (5 bases). This CDR3 comprises 15 residues. Germline V gene lookup returns CDR1 LNHDA and CDR2 SQIVND (reference sequence). The germline V and J ends were trimmed by 5 bases and 4 bases, with 15 bases remaining between them. The full variable domain, with the rest looked up from reference TRBV19 and TRBJ1-3, is DGGITQSPKYLFRKEGQNVTLSCEQNLNHDAMYWYRQDPGQGLRLIYYSQIVNDFQKGDIAEGYSVSREKKESFPLTVTSAQKNPTAFYLCASSSGTAGGNTIYFGEGSWLTVV.

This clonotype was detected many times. The CDR3 loop is CASSIGLGRETQYF. The DNA for the CDR3 is TGTGCCAGTAGTATAGGATTGGGCCGGGAGACCCAGTACTTC. The genes are TRBV19 and TRBJ2-5; the D is unclear. This CDR3 is 14 amino acids long. With 1 base removed from V and 5 bases from J, the gap between germline ends came to 11 bases. CDR1 is LNHDA and CDR2 is SQIVND in the germline V gene (reference sequence).

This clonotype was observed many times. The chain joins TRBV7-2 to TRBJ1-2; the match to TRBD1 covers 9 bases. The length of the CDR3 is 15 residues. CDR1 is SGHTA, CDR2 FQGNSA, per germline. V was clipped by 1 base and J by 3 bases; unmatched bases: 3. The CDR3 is CASSLGDRVDYGYTF. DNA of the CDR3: TGTGCCAGCAGCTTAGGGGACAGGGTTGACTATGGCTACACCTTC.

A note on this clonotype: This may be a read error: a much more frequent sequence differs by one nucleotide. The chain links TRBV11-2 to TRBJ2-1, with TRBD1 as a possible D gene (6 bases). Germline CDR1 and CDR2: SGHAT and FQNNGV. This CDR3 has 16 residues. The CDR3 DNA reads TGTGCCAGCAGCTTGGGGACACGGAGCTCCTACGATGAGCAGTTCTTC. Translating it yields CASSLGTRSSYDEQFF.

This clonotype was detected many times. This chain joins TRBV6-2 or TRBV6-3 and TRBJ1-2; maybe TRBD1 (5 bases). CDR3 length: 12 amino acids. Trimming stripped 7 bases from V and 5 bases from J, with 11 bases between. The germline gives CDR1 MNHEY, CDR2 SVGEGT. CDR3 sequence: CASTSRTYGYTF. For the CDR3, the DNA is TGTGCCAGCACCTCACGGACATATGGCTACACCTTC.